The rows below give T cell receptor beta chains drawn from one sample of a study of naive and memory T cell subsets. TCRdb processed the UMI-ligation and nested PCR reads anew with MiXCR; each CDR3 protein has one entry. The sample has about 150,000 distinct CDR3 sequences; over 20% are singletons. Sequencing was performed on naive CD4+ T cells from blood. These receptors were taken from a human donor in good health. The CDR3 runs from the conserved cysteine through the conserved F or W. D genes are given only for firm matches. For some rows the clone size is stated as once, few or many, or as a class when expanded; others skip it.

. . TRBJ1-1 16 TRBV28 TGTGCCAGCAGTCAACGGGGGGTAGGAGGGAACACTGAAGCTTTCTTT CASSQRGVGGNTEAFF
. many TRBJ2-1 14 TRBV18 TGTGCCAGCTCTCCCGACAGGTCTGCGGGTGAGCAGTTCTTC CASSPDRSAGEQFF
. . TRBJ1-3 17 TRBV7-8 TGTGCCAGCACCATAGGGAGGGCGCGGAACTCTGGAAACACCATATATTTT CASTIGRARNSGNTIYF
. many TRBJ2-3 12 TRBV29-1 TGCAGCGTGGACTTGGGCACAGATACGCAGTATTTT CSVDLGTDTQYF
TRBD1 few TRBJ1-1 15 TRBV29-1 TGCAGCGTTGAGTGGACAGGAACCATGAACACTGAAGCTTTCTTT CSVEWTGTMNTEAFF
. . TRBJ2-7 11 TRBV28 TGTGGAATCAGGAGCTCCTACGAGCAGTACTTC CGIRSSYEQYF
. few TRBJ2-5 13 TRBV29-1 TGCAGCGTCGAGGAGACAGGGAGGGAGACCCAGTACTTC CSVEETGRETQYF
. . TRBJ1-5 15 TRBV7-9 TGTGCCAGCAGCTCCGATGGATGGGGTGATCAGCCCCAGCATTTT CASSSDGWGDQPQHF
. . TRBJ1-5 13 TRBV7-9 TGTGCCAGCGCAAGGGGTAGCAATCAGCCCCAGCATTTT CASARGSNQPQHF
. few TRBJ2-5 12 TRBV29-1 TGCAGCGCAGCCGGGACACTAGAGACCCAGTACTTC CSAAGTLETQYF
. . TRBJ2-4 13 TRBV3-1 TGTGCCAGCGGAATACAGGGCGGAAACATTCAGTACTTC CASGIQGGNIQYF